The T cell receptor (beta chain) under discussion was sequenced for a study of blood T cell repertoires in COVID-19. On the study more broadly: Sites across the United States, Italy and Spain contributed samples from acute and convalescent COVID-19.

Original processing methods: Nucleated cell counts were estimated from reference gene primer amplification. Generated by immunoSEQ multiplex PCR, the TCRdb table keeps only in-frame clones and is missing some. The D gene and trimming were derived from the DNA, and the V and J assignments and clone size from that table. The profile shows some 190,000 clones, about 80% of them singletons. CDR1 SGHAT and CDR2 FQNNGV come from the germline V gene. The CDR3 totals 18 residues. After removal of 5 bases from V and 4 bases from J, the junction contained 14 bases not matched to a gene. This sequence was found in a man in his 60s with acute or convalescent COVID-19. This chain joins TRBV11-2 and TRBJ2-3; 11 bases map to TRBD2. The specimen sequenced was peripheral blood. The CDR3 nucleotides read TGTGCCAGCAGCCTTAGCGGGAGGGCCGGGGCGGGCCCAGATACGCAGTATTTT. This gives the protein CASSLSGRAGAGPDTQYF.